This T cell receptor (beta chain) was identified during a study of blood T cell repertoires in COVID-19. CDR3 length: 13 residues. Repertoires were generated with immunoSEQ multiplex PCR, while TCRdb's copy carries only in-frame clones and drops some. The sample has approximately 290,000 clones, about 88% seen once. Source material: peripheral blood. The genes are TRBV21-1 and TRBJ1-4; TRBD1, as called in the table, went unchecked against the DNA. TRBV21-1 is listed as a pseudogene. This receptor was identified in an older woman with acute or convalescent COVID-19. CDR3 protein: CASGGPSDEKLFF. The CDR3 region has the DNA TGTGCCAGTGGGGGCCCCTCGGATGAAAAACTGTTTTTT.